These 15 T cell receptor beta chains originate from one sample sequenced in a study of blood T cell repertoires in COVID-19. The repertoire was sequenced with immunoSEQ multiplex PCR; TCRdb's copy has only in-frame clones and lacks some. The profile shows about 190,000 clones, approximately 86% of them singletons. The sample comprised peripheral blood. The receptors here all came from a man aged 30 to 39 with acute or convalescent COVID-19.

V usage is TRBV11-1 and J usage is TRBJ1-2; a weak D match, TRBD1 (6 bases). V was clipped by 2 bases and J by 4 bases, with 11 bases between them. The CDR3 extends over 14 amino acids. CDR1 SGHAT and CDR2 FQDESV come from the germline V gene (reference sequence). The CDR3 here is CASSLRGLPYGYTF. CDR3 DNA sequence: TGTGCCAGCAGCTTAAGGGGGTTACCCTATGGCTACACCTTC.

This chain joins TRBV4-1 and TRBJ1-4; a possible D gene is TRBD1 (5 bases). The length of the CDR3 is 16 residues. Per the germline V gene, CDR1 is MGHRA and CDR2 is YSYEKL. V was cut by 0 bases and J by 7 bases, with 15 bases left in between. The CDR3 loop reads CASSQETRQNREKLFF. The CDR3 DNA reads as TGCGCCAGCAGCCAAGAAACGCGACAGAACCGTGAAAAACTGTTTTTT.

This chain links TRBV6-5 with TRBJ2-7; possible D gene TRBD1, 5 bases. V lost 2 bases, J lost 3 bases, and 11 bases lay in between. Germline loops: CDR1 MNHEY, CDR2 SVGAGI. The CDR3 is made up of 14 amino acids. CDR3 sequence reads: CASSYGDRFYEQYF. The CDR3 region has the DNA TGTGCCAGCAGTTACGGCGACAGATTCTACGAGCAGTACTTC.

CDR3 loop: CASRDYTPRGEQYF. CDR3 sequence (DNA): TGTGCCAGCAGGGACTACACCCCGAGAGGGGAGCAGTACTTC. V and J are TRBV6-5 and TRBJ2-7; possibly TRBD2 for D (6 bases). Germline V lookup: CDR1 MNHEY, CDR2 SVGAGI. The CDR3 has 14 residues. Deletions cut 6 bases from V and 7 bases from J, with 19 bases between.

The chain joins TRBV6-1 to TRBJ1-4, with D uncertain. Trimming shortened V by 3 bases and J by 0 bases, and 11 bases separated the two germline ends. The CDR3 spans 16 residues. Germline lookup yields CDR1 MNHNS and CDR2 SASEGT. CDR3 in DNA: TGTGCCAGCAGTGAGAGGAGCCTCGCAACTAATGAAAAACTGTTTTTT. This codes for CASSERSLATNEKLFF.

The chain has TRBV19 and TRBJ1-1; D is ambiguous. This CDR3 has 11 amino acids. The germline CDR1 and CDR2 sequences are LNHDA and SQIVND (reference sequence). Deletions cut 6 bases from V and 7 bases from J, with 9 bases between. Here the CDR3 reads CASRIKLEAFF. The CDR3 DNA follows: TGTGCCAGTAGGATTAAACTTGAAGCTTTCTTT.

CDR3 loop: CASSLDPRTDTQYF. CDR3 nucleotides: TGTGCCAGCAGCTTGGACCCTAGGACAGATACGCAGTATTTT. The chain combines TRBV5-4 with TRBJ2-3; no clear D. V was cut by 0 bases and J by 3 bases, with 8 bases left in between. The CDR3 is 14 residues long. Germline assignment: CDR1 SGHNT and CDR2 YYREEE (reference sequence).

The CDR3 nucleotides read TGTGCCTGGAACGGAGACGTTGCAACTAATGAAAAACTGTTTTTT. Translating it yields CAWNGDVATNEKLFF. The V and J genes are TRBV30 and TRBJ1-4; D call uncertain. The V and J ends lost 4 bases and 0 bases respectively, with 12 bases between them. This CDR3 is built from 15 residues. Germline CDR1 is GTSNPN and CDR2 is SVGIG (reference sequence). The whole variable domain, filled in from reference TRBV30 and TRBJ1-4, reads SQTIHQWPATLVQPVGSPLSLECTVEGTSNPNLYWYRQAAGRGLQLLFYSVGIGQISSEVPQNLSASRPQDRQFILSSKKLLLSDSGFYLCAWNGDVATNEKLFFGSGTQLSVL.

This rearrangement joins TRBV7-3 to TRBJ2-3; 11 nucleotides agree with TRBD2. The CDR3 sequence is 15 residues long. V shed 4 bases and J 14 bases; nucleotides not matched to a gene: 14. The germline CDR1 and CDR2 sequences are SGHTA and FQGTGA. The CDR3 DNA reads as TGTGCCAGCAGCTCCAACGTTATAGCGGGGGGGCCGTGGTATTTT. This translates into CASSSNVIAGGPWYF.

The V gene is TRBV6-5, the J gene TRBJ1-5, with 9 bases that match TRBD1. The junction had 4 bases not matched to a gene; V was cut back by 5 bases and J by 2 bases. The germline V gene encodes CDR1 MNHEY and CDR2 SVGAGI. The CDR3 sequence is 15 residues long. The CDR3 loop is CASSRGDRGNQPQHF. The CDR3 region has the DNA TGTGCCAGCAGTCGGGGGGACAGGGGCAATCAGCCCCAGCATTTT.

The genes are TRBV30 and TRBJ1-3, with TRBD1 matching 7 bases. CDR1 and CDR2 from the germline V gene are GTSNPN and SVGIG (reference sequence). After removal of 5 bases from V and 2 bases from J, the junction contained 6 bases not matched to a gene. CDR3 length: 14 amino acids. The CDR3 DNA reads as TGTGCCTGGGGACAGGAAGAACCTGGAAACACCATATATTTT. The encoded protein is CAWGQEEPGNTIYF.

V usage is TRBV5-4 and J usage is TRBJ2-2; 9 bases align to TRBD2. Losses at the gene ends were 4 bases for V and 4 bases for J; bases not matched to a gene: 14. CDR1 and CDR2 (germline): SGHNT, YYREEE (reference sequence). There are 18 residues in the CDR3. The CDR3 loop reads CASSTGGGGARGTGELFF. Written as DNA, the CDR3 is TGTGCCAGCAGCACCGGGGGCGGGGGGGCCCGCGGCACCGGGGAGCTGTTTTTT.

Regarding this clone: The junction departs from the called germline gene at one end, perhaps through a read error. The chain uses TRBV18 and TRBJ2-7, with 7 bases fitting TRBD1. This CDR3 has 14 amino acids. Germline V lookup: CDR1 KGHSH, CDR2 LQKENI. CDR3 DNA sequence: TGTGCCAGCTCAGAAAAATACCTTACAGGGGCCCAACACTTC. It translates to CASSEKYLTGAQHF.

This chain connects TRBV6-5 to TRBJ1-5; maybe TRBD1 (5 bases). The V gene lost 0 bases and the J gene lost 4 bases, with 10 bases spanning the gap. Germline CDR1 is MNHEY and CDR2 is SVGAGI. This CDR3 region has 15 residues. The CDR3 DNA reads TGTGCCAGCAGTTACTCGGGCAGGGCTAATCAGCCCCAGCATTTT. Protein product: CASSYSGRANQPQHF.

The chain employs TRBV5-1 and TRBJ1-6, with D possibly TRBD1 on 6 matching bases. V lost 0 bases, J lost 14 bases, and 18 bases lay in between. Germline V CDR1 and CDR2: SGHRS, YFSETQ. The CDR3 has 15 amino acids. The CDR3 spells CASSLVRGAGSALHF. CDR3 sequence (DNA): TGCGCCAGCAGCTTGGTTCGGGGGGCGGGTTCGGCCCTCCACTTT.